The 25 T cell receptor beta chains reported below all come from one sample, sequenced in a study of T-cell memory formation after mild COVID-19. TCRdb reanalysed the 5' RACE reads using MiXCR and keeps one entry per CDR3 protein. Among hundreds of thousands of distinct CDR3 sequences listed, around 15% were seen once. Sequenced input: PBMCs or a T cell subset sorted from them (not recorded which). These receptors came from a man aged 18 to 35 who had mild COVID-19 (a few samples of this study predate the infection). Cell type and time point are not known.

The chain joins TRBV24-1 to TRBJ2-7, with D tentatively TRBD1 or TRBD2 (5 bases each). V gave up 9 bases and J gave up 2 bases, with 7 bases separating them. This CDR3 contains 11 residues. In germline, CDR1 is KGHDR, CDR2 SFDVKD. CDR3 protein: CATGGPYEQYV. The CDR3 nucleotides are TGTGCCACCGGGGGTCCCTACGAGCAGTACGTC.

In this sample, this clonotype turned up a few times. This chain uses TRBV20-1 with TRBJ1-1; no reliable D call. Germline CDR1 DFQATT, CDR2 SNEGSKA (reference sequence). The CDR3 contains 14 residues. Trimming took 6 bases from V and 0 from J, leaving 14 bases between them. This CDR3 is CSALPGTLNTEAFF. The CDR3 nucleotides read TGCAGTGCCCTTCCAGGAACCTTGAACACTGAAGCTTTCTTT.

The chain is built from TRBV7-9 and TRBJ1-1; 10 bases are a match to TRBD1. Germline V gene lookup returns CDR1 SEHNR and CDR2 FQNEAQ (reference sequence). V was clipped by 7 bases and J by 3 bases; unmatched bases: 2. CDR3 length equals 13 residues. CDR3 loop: CASKGTGDTEAFF. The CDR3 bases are TGTGCCAGCAAGGGGACAGGGGACACTGAAGCTTTCTTT. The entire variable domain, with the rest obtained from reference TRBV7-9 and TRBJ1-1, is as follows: DTGVSQNPRHKITKRGQNVTFRCDPISEHNRLYWYRQTLGQGPEFLTYFQNEAQLEKSRLLSDRFSAERPKGSFSTLEIQRTEQGDSAMYLCASKGTGDTEAFFGQGTRLTVV.

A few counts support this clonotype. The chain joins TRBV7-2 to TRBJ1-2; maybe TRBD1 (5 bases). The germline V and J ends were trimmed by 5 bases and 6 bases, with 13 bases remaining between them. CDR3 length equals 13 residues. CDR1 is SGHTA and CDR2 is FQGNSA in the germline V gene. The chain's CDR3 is CASSATGGHGYTF. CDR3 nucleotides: TGTGCCAGCAGCGCTACAGGTGGACATGGCTACACCTTC.

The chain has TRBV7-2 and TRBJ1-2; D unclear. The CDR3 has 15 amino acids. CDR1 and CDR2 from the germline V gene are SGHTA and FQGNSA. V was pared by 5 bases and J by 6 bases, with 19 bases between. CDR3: CASSRLGPAPDGYTF. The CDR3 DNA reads TGTGCCAGCAGCCGTCTTGGACCGGCTCCGGATGGCTACACCTTC.

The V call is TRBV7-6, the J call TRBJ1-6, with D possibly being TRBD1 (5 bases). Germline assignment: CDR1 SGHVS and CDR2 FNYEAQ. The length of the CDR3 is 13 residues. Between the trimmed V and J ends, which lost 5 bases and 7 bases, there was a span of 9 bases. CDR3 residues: CASSPGANSPLHF. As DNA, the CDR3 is TGTGCCAGCAGCCCTGGGGCCAATTCACCCCTCCACTTT. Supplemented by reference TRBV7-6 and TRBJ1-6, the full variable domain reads GAGVSQSPRYKVTKRGQDVALRCDPISGHVSLYWYRQALGQGPEFLTYFNYEAQQDKSGLPNDRFSAERPEGSISTLTIQRTEQRDSAMYRCASSPGANSPLHFGNGTRLTVT.

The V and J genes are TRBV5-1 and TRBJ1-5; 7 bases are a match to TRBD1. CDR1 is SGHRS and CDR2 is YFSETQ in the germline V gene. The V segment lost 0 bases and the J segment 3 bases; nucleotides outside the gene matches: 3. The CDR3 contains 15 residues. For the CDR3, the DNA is TGCGCCAGCAGCTTGGGGACAGGATACAATCAGCCCCAGCATTTT. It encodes CASSLGTGYNQPQHF. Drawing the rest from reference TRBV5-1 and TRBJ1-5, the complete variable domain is KAGVTQTPRYLIKTRGQQVTLSCSPISGHRSVSWYQQTPGQGLQFLFEYFSETQRNKGNFPGRFSGRQFSNSRSEMNVSTLELGDSALYLCASSLGTGYNQPQHFGDGTRLSIL.

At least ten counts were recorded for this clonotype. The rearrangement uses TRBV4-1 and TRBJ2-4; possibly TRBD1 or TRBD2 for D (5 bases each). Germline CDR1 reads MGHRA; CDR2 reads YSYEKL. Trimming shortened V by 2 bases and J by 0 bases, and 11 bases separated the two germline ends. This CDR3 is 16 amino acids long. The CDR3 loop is CASSQPRDLAKNIQYF. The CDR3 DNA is TGCGCCAGCAGCCAACCCAGGGACCTAGCCAAAAACATTCAGTACTTC.

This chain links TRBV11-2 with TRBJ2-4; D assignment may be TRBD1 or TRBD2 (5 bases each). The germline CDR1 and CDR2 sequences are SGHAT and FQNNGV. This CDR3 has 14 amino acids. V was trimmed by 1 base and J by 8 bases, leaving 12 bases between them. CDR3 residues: CASSLAQERDIQYF. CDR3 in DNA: TGTGCCAGCAGCTTAGCACAGGAGAGGGACATTCAGTACTTC.

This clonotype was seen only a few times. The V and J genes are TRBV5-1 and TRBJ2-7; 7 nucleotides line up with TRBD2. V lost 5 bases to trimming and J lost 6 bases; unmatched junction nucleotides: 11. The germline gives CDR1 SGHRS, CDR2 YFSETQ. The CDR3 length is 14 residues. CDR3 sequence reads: CASSSIGGTAEQYF. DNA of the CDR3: TGCGCCAGCAGTTCGATCGGGGGGACTGCCGAGCAGTACTTC. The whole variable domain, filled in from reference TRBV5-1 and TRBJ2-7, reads KAGVTQTPRYLIKTRGQQVTLSCSPISGHRSVSWYQQTPGQGLQFLFEYFSETQRNKGNFPGRFSGRQFSNSRSEMNVSTLELGDSALYLCASSSIGGTAEQYFGPGTRLTVT.

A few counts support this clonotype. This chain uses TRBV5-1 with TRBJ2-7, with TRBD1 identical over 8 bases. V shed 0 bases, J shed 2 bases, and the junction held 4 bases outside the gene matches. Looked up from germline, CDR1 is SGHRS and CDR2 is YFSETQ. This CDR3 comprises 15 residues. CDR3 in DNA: TGCGCCAGCAGCTTGGGGGGACAGGCGACCTACGAGCAGTACTTC. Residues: CASSLGGQATYEQYF.

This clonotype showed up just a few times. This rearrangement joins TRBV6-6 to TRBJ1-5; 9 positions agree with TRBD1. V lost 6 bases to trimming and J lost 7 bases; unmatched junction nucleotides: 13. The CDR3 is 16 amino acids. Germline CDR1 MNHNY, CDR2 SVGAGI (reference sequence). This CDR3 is CASSRGTGRRGQPQHF. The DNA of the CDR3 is TGTGCCAGCAGCCGCGGGACAGGGCGTCGGGGGCAGCCCCAGCATTTT.

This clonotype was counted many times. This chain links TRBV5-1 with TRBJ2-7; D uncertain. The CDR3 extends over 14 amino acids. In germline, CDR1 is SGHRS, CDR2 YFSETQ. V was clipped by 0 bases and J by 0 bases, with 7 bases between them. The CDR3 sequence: CASSLVVNSYEQYF. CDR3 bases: TGCGCCAGCAGCTTGGTTGTGAACTCCTACGAGCAGTACTTC.

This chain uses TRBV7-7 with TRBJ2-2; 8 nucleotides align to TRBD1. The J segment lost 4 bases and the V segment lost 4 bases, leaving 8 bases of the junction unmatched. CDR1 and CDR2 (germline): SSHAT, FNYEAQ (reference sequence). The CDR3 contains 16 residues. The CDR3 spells CASSSPQGAGTGELFF. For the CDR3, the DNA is TGTGCCAGCAGCTCGCCCCAGGGGGCTGGCACCGGGGAGCTGTTTTTT. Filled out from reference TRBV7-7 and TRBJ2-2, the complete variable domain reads GAGVSQSPRYKVTKRGQDVTLRCDPISSHATLYWYQQALGQGPEFLTYFNYEAQPDKSGLPSDRFSAERPEGSISTLTIQRTEQRDSAMYRCASSSPQGAGTGELFFGEGSRLTVL.

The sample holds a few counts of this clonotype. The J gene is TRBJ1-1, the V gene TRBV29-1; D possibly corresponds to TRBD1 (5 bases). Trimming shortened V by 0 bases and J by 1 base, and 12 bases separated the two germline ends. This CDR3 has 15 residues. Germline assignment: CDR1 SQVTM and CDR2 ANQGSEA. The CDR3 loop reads CSVEDRETENTEAFF. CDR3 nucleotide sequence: TGCAGCGTTGAAGATCGAGAGACAGAGAACACTGAAGCTTTCTTT.

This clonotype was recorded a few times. CDR3 sequence (DNA): TGTGCCAGTAGGCCGTACGCGGGGTCTGGGGCCAACGTCCTGACTTTC. Translation: CASRPYAGSGANVLTF. The chain joins TRBV19 to TRBJ2-6, with D possibly matching TRBD2 (6 bases). This CDR3 region has 16 residues. The germline V gene encodes CDR1 LNHDA and CDR2 SQIVND (reference sequence). V gave up 6 bases and J gave up 1 base, with 13 bases separating them.

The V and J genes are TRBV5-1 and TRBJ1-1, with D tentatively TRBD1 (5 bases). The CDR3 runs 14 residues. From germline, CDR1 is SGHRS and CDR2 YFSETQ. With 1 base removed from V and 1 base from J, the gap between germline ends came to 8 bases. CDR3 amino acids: CASSLMQGNTEAFF. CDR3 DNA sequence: TGCGCCAGCAGCTTGATGCAGGGGAACACTGAAGCTTTCTTT. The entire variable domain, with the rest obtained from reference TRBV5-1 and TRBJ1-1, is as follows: KAGVTQTPRYLIKTRGQQVTLSCSPISGHRSVSWYQQTPGQGLQFLFEYFSETQRNKGNFPGRFSGRQFSNSRSEMNVSTLELGDSALYLCASSLMQGNTEAFFGQGTRLTVV.

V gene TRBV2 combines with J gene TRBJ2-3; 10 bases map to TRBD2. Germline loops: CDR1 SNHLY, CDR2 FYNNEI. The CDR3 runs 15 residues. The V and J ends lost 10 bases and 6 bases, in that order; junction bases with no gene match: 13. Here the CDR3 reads CATWAPAGGTDTQYF. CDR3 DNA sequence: TGTGCCACATGGGCCCCAGCGGGGGGGACGGATACGCAGTATTTT.

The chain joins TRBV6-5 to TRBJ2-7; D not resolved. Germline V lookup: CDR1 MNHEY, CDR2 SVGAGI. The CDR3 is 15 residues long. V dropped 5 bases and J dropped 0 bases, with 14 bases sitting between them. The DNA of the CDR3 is TGTGCCAGCAGTCTCCGTATCTCGAGCTCCTACGAGCAGTACTTC. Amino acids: CASSLRISSSYEQYF.

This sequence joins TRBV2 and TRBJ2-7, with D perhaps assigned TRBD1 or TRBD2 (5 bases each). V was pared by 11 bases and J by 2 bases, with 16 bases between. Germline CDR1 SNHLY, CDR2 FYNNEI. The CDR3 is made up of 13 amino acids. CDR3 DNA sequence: TGTGCCTCCGGGGCTAGGGGAACCTACGAGCAGTACGTC. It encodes CASGARGTYEQYV.

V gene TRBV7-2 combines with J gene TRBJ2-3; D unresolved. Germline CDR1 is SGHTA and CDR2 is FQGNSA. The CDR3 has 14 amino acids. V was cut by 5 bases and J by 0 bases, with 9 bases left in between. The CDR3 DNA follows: TGTGCCAGCAGCCGTCGTCAGAGCACAGATACGCAGTATTTT. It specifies CASSRRQSTDTQYF.

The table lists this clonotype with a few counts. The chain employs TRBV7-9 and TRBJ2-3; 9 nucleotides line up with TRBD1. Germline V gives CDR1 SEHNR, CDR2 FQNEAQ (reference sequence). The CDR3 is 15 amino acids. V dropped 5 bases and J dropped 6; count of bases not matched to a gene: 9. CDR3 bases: TGTGCCAGCAGCCCCGGAGGGACAGGGCGGGATACGCAGTATTTT. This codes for CASSPGGTGRDTQYF.

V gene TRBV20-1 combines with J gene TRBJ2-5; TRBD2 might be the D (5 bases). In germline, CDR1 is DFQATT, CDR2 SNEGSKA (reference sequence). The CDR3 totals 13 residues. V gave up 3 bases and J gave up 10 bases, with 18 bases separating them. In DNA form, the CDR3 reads TGCAGTGCTAGTGAGGAGGCGCTGATTGTCCAGTACTTC. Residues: CSASEEALIVQYF.

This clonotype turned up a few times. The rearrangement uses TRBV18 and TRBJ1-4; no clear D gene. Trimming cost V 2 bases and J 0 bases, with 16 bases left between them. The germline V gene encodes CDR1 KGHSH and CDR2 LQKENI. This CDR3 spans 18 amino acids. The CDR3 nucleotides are TGTGCCAGCTCACCAATGGGCGGACCAATCGCAACTAATGAAAAACTGTTTTTT. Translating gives CASSPMGGPIATNEKLFF.

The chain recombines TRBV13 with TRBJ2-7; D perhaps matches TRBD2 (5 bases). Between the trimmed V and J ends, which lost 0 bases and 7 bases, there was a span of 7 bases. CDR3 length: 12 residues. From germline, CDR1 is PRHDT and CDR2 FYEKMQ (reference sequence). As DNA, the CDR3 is TGTGCCAGCAGCTTAGGAGGGAGTGAGCAGTACGTC. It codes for CASSLGGSEQYV.